Described below is a single T cell receptor beta chain sequence and its context. The antigen is unknown. As every portion of the isolated RNA was reverse transcribed, the sequencing read expressed TCRB transcripts. Generated by immunoSEQ multiplex PCR, the TCRdb table keeps only in-frame clones and is missing some. Of roughly 340,000 clones in the sample, approximately 13% were seen once. The source of the sample is a study of beta chain features in type 1 diabetes. Study-wide results and caveats: Moderate but significant shortening of TCRB CDR3s was recorded in all four CD4+ subsets from Type 1 diabetes patients.

The CDR3 length is 12 residues. From germline, CDR1 is MDHEN and CDR2 SYDVKM. V was shortened by 6 bases and J by 4 bases, with 9 bases between the two germline ends. The chain joins TRBV28 to TRBJ1-1; possible D gene TRBD1, 6 bases. This receptor was identified in a woman younger than 30 with type 1 diabetes. The sample taken for sequencing was naive CD4+ T cells from blood. This chain's CDR3 is CASSPTGTEAFF. The CDR3 nucleotides are TGTGCCAGCAGCCCGACAGGCACTGAAGCTTTCTTT.